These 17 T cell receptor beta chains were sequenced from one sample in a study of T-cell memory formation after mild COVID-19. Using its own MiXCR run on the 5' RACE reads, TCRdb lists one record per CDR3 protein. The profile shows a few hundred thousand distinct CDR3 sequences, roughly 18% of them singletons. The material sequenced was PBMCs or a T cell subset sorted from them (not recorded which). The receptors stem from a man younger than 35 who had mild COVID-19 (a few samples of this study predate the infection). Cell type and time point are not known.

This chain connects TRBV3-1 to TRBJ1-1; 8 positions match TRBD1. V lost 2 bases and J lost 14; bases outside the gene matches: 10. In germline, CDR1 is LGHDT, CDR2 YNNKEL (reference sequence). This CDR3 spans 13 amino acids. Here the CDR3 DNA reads TGTGCCAGCAGCCAAAACAGGGGGTTTCCAGCCTTCTTT. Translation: CASSQNRGFPAFF. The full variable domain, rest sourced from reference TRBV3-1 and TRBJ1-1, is DTAVSQTPKYLVTQMGNDKSIKCEQNLGHDTMYWYKQDSKKFLKIMFSYNNKELIINETVPNRFSPKSPDKAHLNLHINSLELGDSAVYFCASSQNRGFPAFFGQGTRLTVV.

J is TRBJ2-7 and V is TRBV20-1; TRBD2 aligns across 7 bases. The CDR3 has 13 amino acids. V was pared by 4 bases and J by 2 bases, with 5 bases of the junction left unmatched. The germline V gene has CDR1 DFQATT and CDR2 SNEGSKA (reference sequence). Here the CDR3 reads CSATPGLAYEQYV. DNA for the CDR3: TGCAGTGCTACCCCCGGACTAGCCTACGAGCAGTACGTC.

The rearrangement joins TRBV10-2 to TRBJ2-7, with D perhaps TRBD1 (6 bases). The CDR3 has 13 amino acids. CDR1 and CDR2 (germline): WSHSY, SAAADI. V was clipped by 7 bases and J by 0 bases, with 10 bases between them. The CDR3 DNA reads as TGCGCCAGCATAGGACAGACCTCCTACGAGCAGTACTTC. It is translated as CASIGQTSYEQYF.

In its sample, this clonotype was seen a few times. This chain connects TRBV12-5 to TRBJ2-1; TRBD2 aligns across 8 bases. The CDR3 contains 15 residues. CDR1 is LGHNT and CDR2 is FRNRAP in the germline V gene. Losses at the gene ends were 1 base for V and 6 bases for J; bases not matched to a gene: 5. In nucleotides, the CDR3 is TGTGCTAGTGGTTTGGCCCTCGGGAGGGGCAATGAGCAGTTCTTC. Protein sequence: CASGLALGRGNEQFF. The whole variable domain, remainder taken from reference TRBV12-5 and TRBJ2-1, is DARVTQTPRHKVTEMGQEVTMRCQPILGHNTVFWYRQTMMQGLELLAYFRNRAPLDDSGMPKDRFSAEMPDATLATLKIQPSEPRDSAVYFCASGLALGRGNEQFFGPGTRLTVL.

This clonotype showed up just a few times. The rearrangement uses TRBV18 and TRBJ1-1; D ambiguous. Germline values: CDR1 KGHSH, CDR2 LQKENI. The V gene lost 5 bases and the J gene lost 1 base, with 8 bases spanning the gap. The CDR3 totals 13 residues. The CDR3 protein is CASSGDKNTEAFF. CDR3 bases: TGTGCCAGCTCAGGAGACAAGAACACTGAAGCTTTCTTT.

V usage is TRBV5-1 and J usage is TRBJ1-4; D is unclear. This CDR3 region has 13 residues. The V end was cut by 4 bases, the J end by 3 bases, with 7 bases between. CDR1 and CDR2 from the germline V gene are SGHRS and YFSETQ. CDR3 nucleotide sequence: TGCGCCAGCAGCCCACTTGCTAATGAAAAACTGTTTTTT. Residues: CASSPLANEKLFF.

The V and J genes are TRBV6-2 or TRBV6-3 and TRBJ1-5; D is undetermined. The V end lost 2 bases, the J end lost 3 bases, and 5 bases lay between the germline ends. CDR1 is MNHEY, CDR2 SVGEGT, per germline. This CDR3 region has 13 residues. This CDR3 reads CASSYGTNQPQHF. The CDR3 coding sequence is TGTGCCAGCAGTTACGGCACCAATCAGCCCCAGCATTTT.

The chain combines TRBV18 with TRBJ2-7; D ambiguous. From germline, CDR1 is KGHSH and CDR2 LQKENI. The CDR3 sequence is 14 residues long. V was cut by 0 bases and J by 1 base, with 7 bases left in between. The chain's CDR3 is CASSPPGSSYEQYV. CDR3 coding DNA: TGTGCCAGCTCACCACCGGGCAGTTCCTACGAGCAGTACGTC.

The CDR3 is CASSYSPRSGNTIYF. In DNA, the CDR3 is TGTGCCAGCAGTTACTCCCCGAGGTCTGGAAACACCATATATTTT. The V gene is TRBV6-5, the J gene TRBJ1-3, with D hard to call. Deletions cut 0 bases from V and 1 base from J, with 7 bases between. The CDR3 has 15 amino acids. From germline, CDR1 is MNHEY and CDR2 SVGAGI.

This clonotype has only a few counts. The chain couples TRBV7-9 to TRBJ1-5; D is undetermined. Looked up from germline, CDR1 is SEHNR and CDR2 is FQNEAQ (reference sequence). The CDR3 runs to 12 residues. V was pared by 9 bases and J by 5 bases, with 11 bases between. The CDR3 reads CASGEGHQPQHF. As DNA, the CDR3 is TGTGCCAGTGGGGAGGGCCATCAGCCCCAGCATTTT.

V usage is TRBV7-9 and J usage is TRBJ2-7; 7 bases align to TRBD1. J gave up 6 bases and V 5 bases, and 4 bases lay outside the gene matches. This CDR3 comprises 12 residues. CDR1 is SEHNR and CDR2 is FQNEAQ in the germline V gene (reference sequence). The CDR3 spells CASSPQGIEQYF. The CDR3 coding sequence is TGTGCCAGCAGCCCACAGGGGATCGAGCAGTACTTC.

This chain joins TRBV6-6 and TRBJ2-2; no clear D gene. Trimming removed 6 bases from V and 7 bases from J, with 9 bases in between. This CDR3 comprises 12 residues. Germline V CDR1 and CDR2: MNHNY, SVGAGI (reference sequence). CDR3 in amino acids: CASSQPGGELFF. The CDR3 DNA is TGTGCCAGCAGCCAGCCGGGCGGGGAGCTGTTTTTT.

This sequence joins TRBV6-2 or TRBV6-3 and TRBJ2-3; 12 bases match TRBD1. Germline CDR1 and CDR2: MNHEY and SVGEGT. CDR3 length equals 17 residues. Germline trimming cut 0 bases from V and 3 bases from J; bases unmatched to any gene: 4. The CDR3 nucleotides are TGTGCCAGCAGTTACTCGGGACAGGGGGCTTTTACAGATACGCAGTATTTT. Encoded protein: CASSYSGQGAFTDTQYF.

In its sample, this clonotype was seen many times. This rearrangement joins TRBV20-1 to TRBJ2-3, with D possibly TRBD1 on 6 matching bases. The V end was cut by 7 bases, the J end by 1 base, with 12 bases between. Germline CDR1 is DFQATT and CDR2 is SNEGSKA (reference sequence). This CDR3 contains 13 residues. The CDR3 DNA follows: TGCAGTGTCCCGACAGGTGGCACAGATACGCAGTATTTT. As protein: CSVPTGGTDTQYF.

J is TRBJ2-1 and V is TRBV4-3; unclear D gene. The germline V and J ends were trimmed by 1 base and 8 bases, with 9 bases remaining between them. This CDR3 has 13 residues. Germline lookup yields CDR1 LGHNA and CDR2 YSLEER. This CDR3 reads CASSQGGVDEQFF. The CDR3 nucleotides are TGCGCCAGCAGCCAAGGTGGGGTGGATGAGCAGTTCTTC.

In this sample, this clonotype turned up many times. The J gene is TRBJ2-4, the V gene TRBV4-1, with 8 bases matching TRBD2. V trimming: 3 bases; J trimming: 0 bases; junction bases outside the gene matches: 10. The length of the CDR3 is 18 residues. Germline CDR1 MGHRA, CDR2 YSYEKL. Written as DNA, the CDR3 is TGCGCCAGCAGCCATGGAGGGGTAGCGGGGAGAGCCAAAAACATTCAGTACTTC. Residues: CASSHGGVAGRAKNIQYF.

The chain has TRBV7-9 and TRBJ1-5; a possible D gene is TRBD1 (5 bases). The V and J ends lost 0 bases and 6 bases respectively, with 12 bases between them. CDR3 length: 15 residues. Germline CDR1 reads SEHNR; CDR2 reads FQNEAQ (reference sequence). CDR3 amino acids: CASSLAAGLGQPQHF. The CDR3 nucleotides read TGTGCCAGCAGCTTAGCGGCAGGGCTCGGTCAGCCCCAGCATTTT. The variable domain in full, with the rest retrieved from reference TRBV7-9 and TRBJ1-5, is DTGVSQNPRHKITKRGQNVTFRCDPISEHNRLYWYRQTLGQGPEFLTYFQNEAQLEKSRLLSDRFSAERPKGSFSTLEIQRTEQGDSAMYLCASSLAAGLGQPQHFGDGTRLSIL.